Reported below is one TCR beta chain. These data come from a study of blood T cell repertoires in COVID-19. Overall study context: The United States, Italy and Spain provided the acute and convalescent COVID-19 samples.

TCRdb's table, derived via immunoSEQ multiplex PCR, lists solely in-frame clones and lacks some. Of over 130,000 clones in the sample, over 75% are singletons; the top ten hold about 11%. The V gene's germline CDR1 is SGHAT and CDR2 FQNNGV. Trimming took 2 bases from V and 2 from J; bases not matched to a gene: 6. The CDR3 totals 15 residues. The gene calls are TRBV11-2 and TRBJ2-7; 7 bases are a match to TRBD1. The sample was peripheral blood. The clonotype originates from a man in his 60s with active or convalescent COVID-19. In DNA form, the CDR3 reads TGTGCCAGCAGCTTATACCCAGGGGGTACCTACGAGCAGTACTTC. This translates into CASSLYPGGTYEQYF.